One T cell receptor beta chain is described in this entry. Its antigen is as yet unknown. The CDR3 contains 12 residues. V shed 7 bases and J shed 2 bases, with 5 bases lying between them. The germline V gene has CDR1 LNHDA and CDR2 SQIVND (reference sequence). This entry is derived from a study of CD8+CD57+ T cells in acquired aplastic anemia. Study overall: Sorting CD4+ and CD8+ cells gave DNA averaging approximately 3 ug. The study, taken as a whole, reports: Patients and controls turned out to have more than 25 CD8+ CDR3 sequences in common.

Profiles of TCR beta VDJ and CDR3 were generated from a genomic DNA template. Using its own MiXCR run on the reads, TCRdb lists one record per CDR3 protein. The repertoire includes 150,000 to 200,000 distinct CDR3 sequences, around 66% of them detected once, and about half sits in the top ten. Sequences were obtained from sorted CD4+, CD8+, or CD8+CD57+ T cells (not recorded which) from PBMCs. The genes are TRBV19 and TRBJ2-2; no clear D gene. The TCR comes from a human donor with severe aplastic anemia or a healthy control (not recorded which). The DNA for the CDR3 is TGTGCCAGTAATGGTAACACCGGGGAGCTGTTTTTT. Its translation: CASNGNTGELFF.